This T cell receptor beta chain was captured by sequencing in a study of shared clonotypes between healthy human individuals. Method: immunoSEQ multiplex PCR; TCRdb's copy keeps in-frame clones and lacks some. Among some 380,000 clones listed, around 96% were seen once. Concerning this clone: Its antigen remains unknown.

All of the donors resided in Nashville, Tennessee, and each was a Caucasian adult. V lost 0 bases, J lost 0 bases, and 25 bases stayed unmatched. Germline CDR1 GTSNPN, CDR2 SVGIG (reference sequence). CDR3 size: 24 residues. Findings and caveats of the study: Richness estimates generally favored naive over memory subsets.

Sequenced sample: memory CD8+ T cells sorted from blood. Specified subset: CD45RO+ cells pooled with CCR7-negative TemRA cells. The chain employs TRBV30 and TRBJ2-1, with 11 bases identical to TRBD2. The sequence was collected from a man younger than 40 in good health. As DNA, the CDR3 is TGTGCCTGGAGTGTACGGCCCGGACAGAGTTTTTATACTAGCGGGAGTTCCTCCTACAATGAGCAGTTCTTC. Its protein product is CAWSVRPGQSFYTSGSSSYNEQFF.